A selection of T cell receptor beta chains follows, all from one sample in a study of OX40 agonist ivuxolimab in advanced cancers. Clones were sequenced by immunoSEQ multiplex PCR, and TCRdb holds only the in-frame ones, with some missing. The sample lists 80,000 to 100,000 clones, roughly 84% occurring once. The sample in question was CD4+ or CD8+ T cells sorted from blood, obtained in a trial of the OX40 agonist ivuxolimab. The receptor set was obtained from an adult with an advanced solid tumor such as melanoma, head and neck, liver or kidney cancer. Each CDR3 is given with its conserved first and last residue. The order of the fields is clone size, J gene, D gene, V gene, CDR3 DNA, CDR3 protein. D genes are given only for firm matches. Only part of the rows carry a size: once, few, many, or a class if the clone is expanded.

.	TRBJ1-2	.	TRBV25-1	TGTGCCAGCAGTGAATATGCACAGGTTAAAGGCTACACCTTC	CASSEYAQVKGYTF
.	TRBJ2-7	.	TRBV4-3	TGCGCCAGCAGCCAAGTCAGGGGTGTCCCATACGAGCAGTACTTC	CASSQVRGVPYEQYF
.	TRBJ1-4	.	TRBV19	TGTGCCAGTAGTATGGGCGGGGGCGGCGGAGAAAAACTGTTTTTT	CASSMGGGGGEKLFF
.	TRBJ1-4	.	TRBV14	TGTGCCAGCAGCCAAGGCTCGGGGGTTCAGTATGAAAAACTGTTTTTT	CASSQGSGVQYEKLFF
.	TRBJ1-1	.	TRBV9	TGTGCCAGCAGCGTAGAGGGAGTGGGGGGGACTGAAGCTTTCTTT	CASSVEGVGGTEAFF
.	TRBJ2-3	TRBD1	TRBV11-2	TGTGCCAGCAGCGGAAGGACAGGGCCTTTAGATACGCAGTATTTT	CASSGRTGPLDTQYF
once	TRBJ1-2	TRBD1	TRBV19	TGTGCCAGTAGTTTCGGACAGGGCCGCTATGGCTACACCTTC	CASSFGQGRYGYTF
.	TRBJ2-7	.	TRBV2	TGTGCCAGCGGAAGTCTGTCGACAACCCCCCGCTTCTACGAGCAGTACTTC	CASGSLSTTPRFYEQYF
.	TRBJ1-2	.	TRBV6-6	TGTGCCAGCAGTTACTCGCGGCAAGATGGCTACACCTTC	CASSYSRQDGYTF
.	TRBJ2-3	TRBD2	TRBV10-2	TGCGCCAGCTCTAGCGGGGGGAGGGGTCCAGATACGCAGTATTTT	CASSSGGRGPDTQYF
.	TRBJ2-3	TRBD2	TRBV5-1	TGCGCCAGCAGCCCGACTAGCGGGGTGGGGGATACGCAGTATTTT	CASSPTSGVGDTQYF
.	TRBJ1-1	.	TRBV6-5	TGTGCCAGCAGGGACCCCAGGGGCACGGACACTGAAGCTTTCTTT	CASRDPRGTDTEAFF
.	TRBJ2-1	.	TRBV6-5	TGTGCCAGCAGTACCGCTTGGAATGAGCAGTTCTTC	CASSTAWNEQFF
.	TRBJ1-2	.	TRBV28	TGTGCCAGCAGTTTACAAGGCCCCCCTCGGTATGGCTACACCTTC	CASSLQGPPRYGYTF
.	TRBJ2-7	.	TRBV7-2	TGTGCCAGCAGCCCCCTAGCTGGAGCGGACTACGAGCAGTACTTC	CASSPLAGADYEQYF
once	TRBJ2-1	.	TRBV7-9	TGTGCCAGCAGCTTGTTGGAGGGGTACGGCAATGAGCAGTTCTTC	CASSLLEGYGNEQFF
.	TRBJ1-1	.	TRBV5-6	TGTGCCAGCAGCTCTGCTGGGGTTTTAAACACTGAAGCTTTCTTT	CASSSAGVLNTEAFF
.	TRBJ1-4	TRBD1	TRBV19	TGTGCCAGTAGTGAACAGGGGGCGTATGAAAAACTGTTTTTT	CASSEQGAYEKLFF
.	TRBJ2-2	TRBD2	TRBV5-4	TGTGCCAGCAGCTTCCCAGGTCCGGGACTAGGAGCCACCGGGGAGCTGTTTTTT	CASSFPGPGLGATGELFF
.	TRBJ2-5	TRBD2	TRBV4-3	TGCGCCAGCAGCCAAGAGATCGGGGGGGTGTACCAAGAGACCCAGTACTTC	CASSQEIGGVYQETQYF
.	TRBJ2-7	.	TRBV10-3	TGTGCCATCAGTGCCTCGGGGACCGAGCAGTACTTC	CAISASGTEQYF
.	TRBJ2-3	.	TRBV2	TGTGCCAGCAGTGAAGGACAGACCAGCACAGATACGCAGTATTTT	CASSEGQTSTDTQYF
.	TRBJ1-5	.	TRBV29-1	TGCAGCGTTGTAGAAGGTGGGAGCAATCAGCCCCAGCATTTT	CSVVEGGSNQPQHF
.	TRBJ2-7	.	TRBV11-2	TGTGCCAGCAGCTTGGAGCGTCTCTCCTACGAGCAGTACTTC	CASSLERLSYEQYF
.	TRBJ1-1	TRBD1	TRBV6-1	TGTGCCAGCACCCCTGGGCCGGGACAGGGTTATGAAGCTTTCTTT	CASTPGPGQGYEAFF
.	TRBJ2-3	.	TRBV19	TGTGCCAGCAGTAGGAACGGGGCATCTAGCACAGATACGCAGTATTTT	CASSRNGASSTDTQYF
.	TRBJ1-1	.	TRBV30	TGTGCCTGGAGTGGGTCGGGGGGCCGCGTGACTGAAGCTTTCTTT	CAWSGSGGRVTEAFF
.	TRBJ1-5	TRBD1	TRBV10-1	TGCGCCAGCAGGGACAGGGTACGGGTCAATCAGCCCCAGCATTTT	CASRDRVRVNQPQHF
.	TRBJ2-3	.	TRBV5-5	TGTGCCAGCAGCTTAAGAAGGGGCGGGGGCACAGATACGCAGTATTTT	CASSLRRGGGTDTQYF
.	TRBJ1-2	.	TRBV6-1	TGTGCCAGCAGTCCGTGGGGAGCTAACTATGGCTACACCTTC	CASSPWGANYGYTF
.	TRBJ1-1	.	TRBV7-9	TGTGCCAGCAGCCCCTTGGGGGCCCCGGGGAATGCTGAAGCTTTCTTT	CASSPLGAPGNAEAFF
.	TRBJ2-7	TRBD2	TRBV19	TGTGCCAGTAGTGAGGGAGGGGCCCACGAGCAGTACTTC	CASSEGGAHEQYF
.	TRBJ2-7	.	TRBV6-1	TGTGCCAGCAGTGCCAACAGATACCTACGTGAGCAGTACTTC	CASSANRYLREQYF
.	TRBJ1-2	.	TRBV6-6	TGTGCCAGCACCCCAAGGGGGGGAACCTATGGCTACACCTTC	CASTPRGGTYGYTF
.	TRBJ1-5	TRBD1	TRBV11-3	TGTGCCAGCACCACCGAAACGACGGGACAGGAAGGAGATCAGCCCCAGCATTTT	CASTTETTGQEGDQPQHF